The 31 T cell receptor beta chains presented below share a single source sample, sequenced in a study of cytomegalovirus exposure and HLA in healthy donors. The PCR ran on 60 Vbeta and 13 Jbeta primers. Profiling relied on immunoSEQ multiplex PCR, and the TCRdb table lists in-frame clones only, not all of them. Of roughly 110,000 clones in the sample, under 70% are singletons; the top ten hold approximately 8.6%. The sample taken for sequencing was PBMCs. Receptors were obtained from a man younger than 45 in good health and CMV-seropositive.

The V and J genes are TRBV27 and TRBJ2-5; D gene unclear. The J call may be faulty, since TRBJ2-7 better matches the DNA end. The CDR3 length is 13 residues. Germline CDR1 is MNHEY and CDR2 is SMNVEV (reference sequence). CDR3 sequence (DNA): TGTGCCAGCAGTCCGAGTGGTGTATACGAGCAGTACTTC. It codes for CASSPSGVYEQYF.

Here the CDR3 DNA reads TGTGCCAGCATGAGACCCCTCCACTTT. Translated, it gives CASMRPLHF. The chain joins TRBV9 to TRBJ1-6, with D unresolved. Germline values: CDR1 SGDLS, CDR2 YYNGEE. The CDR3 is 9 residues long. V was pared by 6 bases and J by 12 bases, with 4 bases between.

The gene calls are TRBV5-4 and TRBJ2-3; 7 bases fit TRBD2. Germline trimming cut 0 bases from V and 0 bases from J; bases unmatched to any gene: 1. CDR3 size: 15 residues. The germline V gene has CDR1 SGHNT and CDR2 YYREEE (reference sequence). The CDR3 coding sequence is TGTGCCAGCAGCTTGGGCGGGGGAAGCACAGATACGCAGTATTTT. Translated, it gives CASSLGGGSTDTQYF.

CDR3 coding DNA: TGTGCCAGCAGCCAAGAAACCACCAGAGCGGGGGGTTACTACGAGCAGTACTTC. Translation: CASSQETTRAGGYYEQYF. The chain couples TRBV4-2 to TRBJ2-7; TRBD2 matches at 9 bases. V lost 0 bases, J lost 3 bases, and 12 bases stayed unmatched. This CDR3 contains 18 residues. Germline loops: CDR1 LGHNA, CDR2 YNFKEQ.

Here the CDR3 DNA reads TGTGCCAGCAGCACAGGCCTCTATGGCTACACCTTC. It encodes CASSTGLYGYTF. The chain joins TRBV2 to TRBJ1-2; D is possibly TRBD1 (5 bases). V gave up 6 bases and J gave up 4 bases, with 9 bases separating them. Germline CDR1 and CDR2: SNHLY and FYNNEI. CDR3 length equals 12 residues.

The chain carries TRBV30 and TRBJ2-4; D perhaps matches TRBD1 (6 bases). Germline CDR1 reads GTSNPN; CDR2 reads SVGIG (reference sequence). Trimming cost V 4 bases and J 1 base, with 14 bases left between them. The CDR3 is 15 amino acids. The CDR3 loop reads CAWMASDRAKNIQYF. The CDR3 coding sequence is TGTGCCTGGATGGCCTCTGACAGGGCCAAAAACATTCAGTACTTC.

V is TRBV18 and J is TRBJ2-7; D may be TRBD1 (5 bases). The CDR3 consists of 16 residues. Germline CDR1 reads KGHSH; CDR2 reads LQKENI. V lost 0 bases and J lost 0, with 12 bases in between. The CDR3 DNA follows: TGTGCCAGCTCACCACCGTCGAGCAGGGACTCCTACGAGCAGTACTTC. Translation gives CASSPPSSRDSYEQYF.

In its sample, this clone was seen a few times. This chain connects TRBV6-1 to TRBJ1-2, with TRBD1 as a possible D gene (5 bases). Trimming cost V 6 bases and J 0 bases, with 11 bases left between them. The CDR3 runs 14 residues. Germline-derived CDR1 and CDR2 are MNHNS and SASEGT. CDR3 loop: CASRKDTSNYGYTF. CDR3 DNA sequence: TGTGCCAGCAGGAAGGACACATCTAACTATGGCTACACCTTC.

The chain recombines TRBV29-1 with TRBJ1-5, with 9 bases that match TRBD1. The CDR3 is 12 residues long. Germline lookup yields CDR1 SQVTM and CDR2 ANQGSEA. V was pared by 4 bases and J by 5 bases, with 0 bases of the junction left unmatched. The CDR3 region is CSVGQGDQPQHF. As DNA, the CDR3 is TGCAGCGTTGGACAGGGGGATCAGCCCCAGCATTTT.

CDR3 DNA: TGTGCCAGCAGCCCCACTAGCGGGAGGGCCAGGAATGAGCAGTTCTTC. This codes for CASSPTSGRARNEQFF. This chain connects TRBV7-2 to TRBJ2-1, with TRBD2 matching 13 bases. This CDR3 region has 16 residues. With 5 bases clipped from V and 7 bases from J, the junction kept 8 bases outside the gene matches. The germline V gene encodes CDR1 SGHTA and CDR2 FQGNSA.

This chain uses TRBV5-1 with TRBJ2-1; 9 bases line up with TRBD2. The CDR3 covers 12 residues. In germline, CDR1 is SGHRS, CDR2 YFSETQ. The junction had 3 bases not matched to a gene; V was cut back by 7 bases and J by 7 bases. CDR3 in amino acids: CASRLAENEQFF. The CDR3 nucleotides read TGCGCCAGCCGACTAGCGGAGAATGAGCAGTTCTTC.

This clone has only one observation. The V and J genes are TRBV11-2 and TRBJ1-4, with 7 bases lining up with TRBD1. V gave up 6 bases and J gave up 4 bases; unmatched junction bases: 5. Germline CDR1 is SGHAT and CDR2 is FQNNGV. This CDR3 is 14 amino acids long. CDR3 coding DNA: TGTGCCAGCAGGGAGACAGGGCTTAATGAAAAACTGTTTTTT. It yields the protein CASRETGLNEKLFF.

This clone appeared once. The chain links TRBV7-2 to TRBJ2-7; D might be TRBD1 (5 bases). Trimming removed 5 bases at V and 5 bases at J, with 13 bases between. CDR1 is SGHTA, CDR2 FQGNSA, per germline. The CDR3 has 13 residues. This CDR3 reads CASSPIRGHEQYF. For the CDR3, the DNA is TGTGCCAGCAGCCCCATAAGGGGCCACGAGCAGTACTTC.

This clone showed up just a few times. The CDR3 region has the DNA TGTGCCAGCAGTTTGTCACCTGGGACAGGGAGGTATTTT. As protein: CASSLSPGTGRYF. The chain links TRBV28 to TRBJ2-3; TRBD1 aligns across 9 bases. Germline CDR1 is MDHEN and CDR2 is SYDVKM. The CDR3 has 13 residues. V gave up 3 bases and J gave up 14 bases; unmatched junction bases: 9.

On this clone: No conserved phenylalanine or tryptophan is present at the end of the CDR3, so a read error is the likely explanation. The gene calls are TRBV7-9 and TRBJ1-2, with 8 nucleotides matching TRBD1. The junction had 4 bases not matched to a gene; V was cut back by 5 bases and J by 2 bases. This CDR3 is built from 14 residues. Germline-derived CDR1 and CDR2 are SEHNR and FQNEAQ (reference sequence). The CDR3 spells CASSPGQGNYGYTL. The CDR3, as DNA: TGTGCCAGCAGCCCAGGACAGGGAAACTATGGCTACACCCTC.

The chain has TRBV5-6 and TRBJ1-4; D might be TRBD1 (6 bases). Germline CDR1 and CDR2: SGHDT and YYEEEE. The CDR3 is made up of 15 amino acids. V dropped 1 base and J dropped 11 bases, with 18 bases sitting between them. The CDR3 DNA sequence: TGTGCCAGCAGCTTGATGTCGGGGGGGCTGGGGAAACTGTTTTTT. This codes for CASSLMSGGLGKLFF.

The chain recombines TRBV6-5 with TRBJ2-7, with D maybe TRBD1 (5 bases). CDR1 and CDR2 from the germline V gene are MNHEY and SVGAGI. V dropped 6 bases and J dropped 4 bases, with 13 bases sitting between them. This CDR3 region has 13 residues. CDR3 sequence reads: CASSELTVYEQYV. The DNA for the CDR3 is TGTGCCAGCAGCGAATTGACAGTTTACGAGCAGTACGTC.

This clone was seen a handful of times. The J gene is TRBJ2-1, the V gene TRBV11-2; D is possibly TRBD2 (6 bases). Germline V gene data show CDR1 as SGHAT and CDR2 as FQNNGV. This CDR3 comprises 15 residues. Trimming stripped 0 bases from V and 12 bases from J, with 18 bases between. The CDR3 DNA sequence: TGTGCCAGCAGCTTAGATTCGACTAGGTCGTTAGGGCAGTTCTTC. This codes for CASSLDSTRSLGQFF.

Only a few counts were recorded for this clone. The chain recombines TRBV5-1 with TRBJ1-1; TRBD1 matches 7 bases. The CDR3 sequence is 14 residues long. The V gene end was trimmed by 3 bases and the J gene end by 0 bases; junction bases not matched to a gene: 2. The V gene's germline CDR1 is SGHRS and CDR2 YFSETQ. The CDR3 DNA reads TGCGCCAGCAGCTCAGGACAGGTGAACACTGAAGCTTTCTTT. Translation: CASSSGQVNTEAFF.

The CDR3 is CASRNRQGVSTEAFF. The CDR3 DNA is TGTGCCAGCAGGAACAGACAGGGGGTAAGCACTGAAGCTTTCTTT. The chain is built from TRBV2 and TRBJ1-1; TRBD1 matches at 9 bases. This CDR3 region has 15 residues. V lost 6 bases, J lost 4 bases, and 9 bases stayed unmatched. Germline V gene lookup returns CDR1 SNHLY and CDR2 FYNNEI.

In regard to this clone: Germline is not matched at one junction end, which may reflect a read error. The chain links TRBV7-9 to TRBJ2-7; 9 nucleotides line up with TRBD1. This CDR3 spans 17 amino acids. CDR1 and CDR2 from the germline V gene are SEHNR and FQNEAQ (reference sequence). This CDR3 reads CSSSFGDREVITYEQYF. The DNA of the CDR3 is TGTTCCAGCAGCTTTGGGGACAGGGAAGTTATCACCTACGAGCAGTACTTC.

This rearrangement joins TRBV10-3 to TRBJ1-2; 7 positions match TRBD1. The junction had 5 bases not matched to a gene; V was cut back by 6 bases and J by 1 base. CDR1 ENHRY and CDR2 SYGVKD come from the germline V gene. The length of the CDR3 is 14 residues. The CDR3: CAISGTDFNYGYTF. Written as DNA, the CDR3 is TGTGCCATCAGCGGGACAGATTTTAACTATGGCTACACCTTC.

This clone was observed a single time. The chain recombines TRBV7-2 with TRBJ1-1, with D possibly TRBD1 on 5 matching bases. Deletions cut 4 bases from V and 2 bases from J, with 14 bases between. Germline assignment: CDR1 SGHTA and CDR2 FQGNSA. This CDR3 spans 15 amino acids. This CDR3 reads CASSSRAGSNTEAFF. The CDR3 DNA is TGTGCCAGCAGCTCCCGCGCAGGGTCTAACACTGAAGCTTTCTTT.

Regarding this clone: The sample contains more than one DNA sequence encoding this CDR3. The chain couples TRBV7-8 to TRBJ1-6; 8 bases fit TRBD1. Unmatched junction bases numbered 13, after V lost 2 bases and J lost 10 bases. The CDR3 has 17 amino acids. Per germline, CDR1 SGHVS and CDR2 FQNEAQ. Written as DNA, the CDR3 is TGTGCCAGCAGCTTATCCAGCGGACAGGGCCCTTGGTCACCCCTCCACTTT. It encodes CASSLSSGQGPWSPLHF.

The gene calls are TRBV11-2 and TRBJ2-1; 12 bases align to TRBD2. This CDR3 region has 15 residues. J gave up 4 bases and V 5 bases, and 3 bases lay outside the gene matches. Germline CDR1 SGHAT, CDR2 FQNNGV. The CDR3 spells CASSPSGGVYNEQFF. The CDR3 DNA reads TGTGCCAGCAGCCCTAGCGGGGGGGTTTACAATGAGCAGTTCTTC.

This chain uses TRBV25-1 with TRBJ1-3; a possible D gene is TRBD1 (6 bases). Trimming removed 5 bases at V and 0 bases at J, with 17 bases between. The CDR3 has 17 amino acids. CDR1 is MGHDK, CDR2 SYGVNS, per germline. CDR3 in amino acids: CASSNRQASYSGNTIYF. Written as DNA, the CDR3 is TGTGCCAGCAGTAACCGACAGGCCTCCTACTCTGGAAACACCATATATTTT.

The sample holds a few counts of this clone. The chain couples TRBV7-2 to TRBJ2-2; TRBD2 matches 14 bases. V lost 4 bases, J lost 5 bases, and 9 bases stayed unmatched. Germline CDR1 SGHTA, CDR2 FQGNSA. This CDR3 comprises 18 residues. The CDR3 DNA reads as TGTGCCAGCAGCTCGGGACTAGCGGGAGCCCGAGGGACCGGGGAGCTGTTTTTT. Translation: CASSSGLAGARGTGELFF.

The rearrangement joins TRBV9 to TRBJ2-2; a weak D match, TRBD2 (5 bases). This CDR3 has 16 residues. Trimming took off 3 bases at V and 5 bases at J, with 17 bases between the two ends. CDR1 and CDR2 (germline): SGDLS, YYNGEE. The CDR3 sequence is CASSGGPKMETGELFF. For the CDR3, the DNA is TGTGCCAGCAGCGGAGGGCCTAAAATGGAGACCGGGGAGCTGTTTTTT.

This sequence joins TRBV19 and TRBJ2-1, with D possibly matching TRBD1 (8 bases). Trimming took 5 bases from V and 10 from J, leaving 15 bases between them. Germline V gives CDR1 LNHDA, CDR2 SQIVND (reference sequence). This CDR3 contains 13 residues. DNA of the CDR3: TGTGCCAGTAGTGATACAGGGGGGGGAGAGCAGTTCTTC. Translating it yields CASSDTGGGEQFF.

This clone was counted between two and nine times. V and J are TRBV7-9 and TRBJ1-3; D not certain. The V and J ends lost 5 bases and 0 bases respectively, with 11 bases between them. Germline CDR1 and CDR2: SEHNR and FQNEAQ (reference sequence). CDR3 length: 15 residues. CDR3 loop: CASSTPNPSGNTIYF. CDR3 sequence (DNA): TGTGCCAGCAGCACACCGAACCCCTCTGGAAACACCATATATTTT.

V usage is TRBV7-2 and J usage is TRBJ2-3; 12 bases map to TRBD2. The germline V gene has CDR1 SGHTA and CDR2 FQGNSA. CDR3 size: 16 residues. V was pared by 1 base and J by 2 bases, with 1 base of the junction left unmatched. CDR3 nucleotides: TGTGCCAGCAGCTTAGGGACTAGCGGGGTCACAGATACGCAGTATTTT. Amino acids: CASSLGTSGVTDTQYF.